Listed below are T cell receptor beta chains from one sample, sequenced in a study of long-term antiretroviral therapy in people with HIV. Clones were read by immunoSEQ multiplex PCR, and TCRdb kept only the in-frame ones, dropping some. Of approximately 35,000 clones listed, 85% to 95% were seen once; the top ten hold roughly 3.5%. Sample: unsorted PBMCs, taken about 5.1 years after starting antiretroviral therapy. These TCRs come from a woman between 45 and 65 years old with HIV. Both conserved end residues are part of each CDR3. Fields, in order: CDR3 DNA, CDR3 protein, J gene, clone size, CDR3 length, V gene, D gene. A D gene is named only where the DNA matches it firmly. Not all rows give a size; the values are once, few, many and, for expanded clones, a class.

TGTGCCATCAGGGCGTCGAGCGTTAGAAGAGCGAACACCGGGGAGCTGTTTTTT,CAIRASSVRRANTGELFF,TRBJ2-2,-,18,TRBV10-3,-
TGTGCCAGCAGGCAGTCTAATGAAAAACTGTTTTTT,CASRQSNEKLFF,TRBJ1-4,few,12,TRBV25-1,-
TGTGCCAGCAGACTCGACAGGGTGTATGAGAACTATGGCTACACCTTC,CASRLDRVYENYGYTF,TRBJ1-2,-,16,TRBV2,TRBD1
TGTGCCACCAGCAGAGATGGCAGGGGGGCCGATACGCAGTATTTT,CATSRDGRGADTQYF,TRBJ2-3,-,15,TRBV15,-
TGTGCTAGCAGCCCAGGGACTAGGGGTGTTATCGGGGAGCTGTTTTTT,CASSPGTRGVIGELFF,TRBJ2-2,-,16,TRBV7-7,TRBD2
TGTGCCAGCAGCTTGGACCGGGTGGTTACCCAGTACTTC,CASSLDRVVTQYF,TRBJ2-5,-,13,TRBV7-2,-
TGTGCCAGCAGCCAAGCGGGGGGCAGTCAGCCCCAGCATTTT,CASSQAGGSQPQHF,TRBJ1-5,once,14,TRBV14,-
TGTGCCAGCTGCCCTACGGACAGAAATCAGCCCCAGCATTTT,CASCPTDRNQPQHF,TRBJ1-5,-,14,TRBV6-6,-
TGTGCCAGCAGCTTATCCGGGGAGCTGTTTTTT,CASSLSGELFF,TRBJ2-2,-,11,TRBV7-9,-
TGTGCCAGCAGTGAAGCGCTTACAGGGGGCCCCTATGGCTACACCTTC,CASSEALTGGPYGYTF,TRBJ1-2,-,16,TRBV2,TRBD1
TGCGCCAGCAGCTTGGGACAGGGGGCTTTGTCCTATAATTCACCCCTCCACTTT,CASSLGQGALSYNSPLHF,TRBJ1-6,-,18,TRBV5-1,TRBD1
TGTGCCAGCAGCGTATCGGGGGCGCAAGGAAACACCATATATTTT,CASSVSGAQGNTIYF,TRBJ1-3,-,15,TRBV9,-
TGTGCCAGCAGTGAAGCGCTAGGACAGGGGATCTATGGCTACACCTTC,CASSEALGQGIYGYTF,TRBJ1-2,-,16,TRBV6-1,TRBD1
TGTGCCAGCAGCTTAGCGCAAGGGGCTAGCGGGGGCACAGATACGCAATATTTT,CASSLAQGASGGTDTQYF,TRBJ2-3,once,18,TRBV7-8,TRBD2
TGTGCCAGCAGCCAAGATACCGGACAGGGGGACTTCTCCTACGAGCAGTACTTC,CASSQDTGQGDFSYEQYF,TRBJ2-7,-,18,TRBV4-2,TRBD1
TGTGCCAGCAATTTGGGGCCCGGGGAGCTGTTTTTT,CASNLGPGELFF,TRBJ2-2,-,12,TRBV2,-
TGTGCCAGTAGCTCCGTCGGCCCCGAAAGCTCCTACGAGCAGTACTTC,CASSSVGPESSYEQYF,TRBJ2-7,few,16,TRBV19,-
TGTGCCACCCATTGGGGGGGCGACACCGGGGAGCTGTTTTTT,CATHWGGDTGELFF,TRBJ2-2,-,14,TRBV6-5,-
TGTGCCAGCAGCTTAGGTTTTGTGGGCACCTACGAGCAGTACTTC,CASSLGFVGTYEQYF,TRBJ2-7,-,15,TRBV7-8,-
TGTGCCAGCAGTACGGGGCAGGGGTATAATGAAAAACTGTTTTTT,CASSTGQGYNEKLFF,TRBJ1-4,-,15,TRBV6-5,-
TGTGCCAGTAGGGGGAACACTGAAGCTTTCTTT,CASRGNTEAFF,TRBJ1-1,-,11,TRBV19,-
TGTGCCAGTAGTATAGGCCCGGGACAGGAGAGCTCCTATAATTCACCCCTCCACTTT,CASSIGPGQESSYNSPLHF,TRBJ1-6,once,19,TRBV19,TRBD1
TGTGCCAGCAGTTCTGACAGGGGCTATGGCTACACCTTC,CASSSDRGYGYTF,TRBJ1-2,-,13,TRBV6-5,TRBD1
TGTGCCAGCTCACCAGACGACTGGGCTGGAAACACCATATATTTT,CASSPDDWAGNTIYF,TRBJ1-3,-,15,TRBV18,-
TGCGCCAGCAGCCAAGAACAGGGGTTCTACGAGCAGTACTTC,CASSQEQGFYEQYF,TRBJ2-7,-,14,TRBV4-1,TRBD1
TGTGCCAGCAGCTCCCGTGGCGGGATTAGGGACAATGAGCAGTTCTTC,CASSSRGGIRDNEQFF,TRBJ2-1,-,16,TRBV7-6,-
TGTGCCAGCAGCTTGGACAGTAACACTGAAGCTTTCTTT,CASSLDSNTEAFF,TRBJ1-1,-,13,TRBV5-6,-
TGTGCCAGCAGCCCAGAGGGGAACCAGCCCCAGCATTTT,CASSPEGNQPQHF,TRBJ1-5,-,13,TRBV9,-
TGTGCCAGCAGCGAGATGGCAGGAGCCTACGAGCAGTACTTC,CASSEMAGAYEQYF,TRBJ2-7,-,14,TRBV11-3,-
TGTGCCATCAGTGAAGACAGGGGGCGAACTAATGAAAAACTGTTTTTT,CAISEDRGRTNEKLFF,TRBJ1-4,-,16,TRBV10-3,TRBD1
TGTGCCAGCAGCCTAGGGGGGACCTACGAGCAGTACTTC,CASSLGGTYEQYF,TRBJ2-7,-,13,TRBV5-4,-
TGTGCCAGCAGCTTATGGGGGGACTCCTACGAGCAGTACTTC,CASSLWGDSYEQYF,TRBJ2-7,-,14,TRBV7-3,-
TGTGCCTGGAGTGCCCTAGCGGGGGGGCCAAATACGCAGTATTTT,CAWSALAGGPNTQYF,TRBJ2-3,-,15,TRBV30,TRBD2
TGTGCCAGCAGCTGGACAGGGCGAAATTCACCCCTCCACTTT,CASSWTGRNSPLHF,TRBJ1-6,-,14,TRBV5-4,TRBD1
TGTGCCAGCAGCTCCCGGACAGGAAGGGGCAACACTGAAGCTTTCTTT,CASSSRTGRGNTEAFF,TRBJ1-1,-,16,TRBV7-2,TRBD1
TGTGCCAGCAGCCCTACCGCTAGCGGGGGCTACAATGAGCAGTTCTTC,CASSPTASGGYNEQFF,TRBJ2-1,-,16,TRBV7-3,TRBD2
TGTGCCTGGAGTTTAATGGACAGGGAAAATTCACCCCTCCACTTT,CAWSLMDRENSPLHF,TRBJ1-6,-,15,TRBV30,TRBD1
TGTGCCAGCAGTTACGAATCGGGCTATGGCTACACCTTC,CASSYESGYGYTF,TRBJ1-2,-,13,TRBV6-6,-
TGTGCCAGCAGCTACAGGGGATTTACTGAAGCTTTCTTT,CASSYRGFTEAFF,TRBJ1-1,-,13,TRBV9,TRBD1
TGCGCCAGCAGCCAAGATGGGGGTAGTGAGCAGTTCTTC,CASSQDGGSEQFF,TRBJ2-1,-,13,TRBV4-1,-
TGTGCCAGCAGCTTAGTTGGAGGGGACCGACCCCCCTACGAGCAGTACTTC,CASSLVGGDRPPYEQYF,TRBJ2-7,-,17,TRBV7-2,-
TGTGCCAGCAGCCAAGATTGGGGATCCTACAATGAGCAGTTCTTC,CASSQDWGSYNEQFF,TRBJ2-1,-,15,TRBV4-2,-
TGTGCCAGCAGCACAGGGGGGTGGGACACAGATACGCAGTATTTT,CASSTGGWDTDTQYF,TRBJ2-3,-,15,TRBV7-8,TRBD1
TGTGCCAGCAGCTTGGGCGCGGGTGAGCAGTTCTTC,CASSLGAGEQFF,TRBJ2-1,-,12,TRBV5-4,-
TGTGCCAGCAGCTTTAACACCGGGGAGCTGTTTTTT,CASSFNTGELFF,TRBJ2-2,-,12,TRBV11-2,-
TGCGCCAGCAGCCAAGCCATGACTCCGAGCTCTGGAAACACCATATATTTT,CASSQAMTPSSGNTIYF,TRBJ1-3,-,17,TRBV4-1,-
TGTGCCAGCAGCCCTGGGGCAGGTCTCGAGCAGTACTTC,CASSPGAGLEQYF,TRBJ2-7,-,13,TRBV7-8,-
TGTGCCAGCAGCCGGATCGGGACGAATTCCTACGAGCAGTACTTC,CASSRIGTNSYEQYF,TRBJ2-7,once,15,TRBV27,-
TGCGCCAGCAGTCCCGGGACACGGCTCAATCAGCCCCAGCATTTT,CASSPGTRLNQPQHF,TRBJ1-5,-,15,TRBV4-1,-
TGTGCCAGCAGCTTAAATTGGGGTTCCGGACAGCCCCAGCATTTT,CASSLNWGSGQPQHF,TRBJ1-5,-,15,TRBV7-2,-
TGTGCCAGCAGCCTCACGGCGGGGAACACCGGGGAGCTGTTTTTT,CASSLTAGNTGELFF,TRBJ2-2,once,15,TRBV7-3,-